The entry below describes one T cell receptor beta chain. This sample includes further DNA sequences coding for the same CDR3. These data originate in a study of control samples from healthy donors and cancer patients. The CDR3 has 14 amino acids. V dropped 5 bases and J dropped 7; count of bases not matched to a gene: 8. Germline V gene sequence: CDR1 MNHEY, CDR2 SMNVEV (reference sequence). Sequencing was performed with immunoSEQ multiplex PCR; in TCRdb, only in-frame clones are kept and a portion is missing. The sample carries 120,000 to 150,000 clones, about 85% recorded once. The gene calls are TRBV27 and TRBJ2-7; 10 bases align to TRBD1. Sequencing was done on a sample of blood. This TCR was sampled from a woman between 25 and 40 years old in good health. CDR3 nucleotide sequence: TGTGCCAGCAGTCCCCGGGACAGGGGTGGAGAGCAGTACTTC. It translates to CASSPRDRGGEQYF.